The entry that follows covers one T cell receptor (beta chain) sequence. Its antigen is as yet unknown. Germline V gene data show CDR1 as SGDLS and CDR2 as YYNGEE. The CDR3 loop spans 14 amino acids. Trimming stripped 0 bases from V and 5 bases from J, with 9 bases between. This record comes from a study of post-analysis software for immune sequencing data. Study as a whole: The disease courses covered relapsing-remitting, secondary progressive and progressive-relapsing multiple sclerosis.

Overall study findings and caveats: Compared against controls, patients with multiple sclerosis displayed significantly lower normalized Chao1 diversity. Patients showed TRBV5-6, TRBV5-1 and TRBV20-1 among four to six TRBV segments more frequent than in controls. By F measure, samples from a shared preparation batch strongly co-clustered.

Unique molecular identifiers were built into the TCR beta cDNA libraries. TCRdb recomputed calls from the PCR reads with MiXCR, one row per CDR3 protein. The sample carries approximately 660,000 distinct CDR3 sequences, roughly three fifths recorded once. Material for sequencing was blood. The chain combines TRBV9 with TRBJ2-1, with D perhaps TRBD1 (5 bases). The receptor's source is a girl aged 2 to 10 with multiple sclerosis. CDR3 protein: CASSVEGRNNEQFF. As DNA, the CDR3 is TGTGCCAGCAGCGTAGAGGGGCGGAACAATGAGCAGTTCTTC.